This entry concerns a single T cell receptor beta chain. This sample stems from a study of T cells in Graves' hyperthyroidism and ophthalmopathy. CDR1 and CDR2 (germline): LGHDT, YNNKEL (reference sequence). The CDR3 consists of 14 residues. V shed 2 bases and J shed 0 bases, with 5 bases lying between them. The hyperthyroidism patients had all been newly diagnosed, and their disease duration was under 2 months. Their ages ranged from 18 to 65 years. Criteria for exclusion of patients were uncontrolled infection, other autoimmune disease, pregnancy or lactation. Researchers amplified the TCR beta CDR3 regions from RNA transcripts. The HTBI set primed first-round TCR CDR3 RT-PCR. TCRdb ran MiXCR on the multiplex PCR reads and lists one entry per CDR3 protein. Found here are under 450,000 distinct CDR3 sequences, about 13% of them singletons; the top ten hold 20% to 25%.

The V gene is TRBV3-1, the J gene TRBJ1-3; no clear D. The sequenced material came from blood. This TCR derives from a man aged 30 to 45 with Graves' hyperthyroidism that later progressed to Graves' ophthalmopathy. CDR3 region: CASSQSNSGNTIYF. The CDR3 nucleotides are TGTGCCAGCAGCCAATCCAACTCTGGAAACACCATATATTTT.